This TCR beta chain came from a study of early T cells in non-severe SARS-CoV-2 infection (dated by TCRdb to about 2021). With respect to the entire study: Bulk RNA from unsorted whole blood was used for TCR sequencing, so alpha and beta chains could not be paired.

V sheds 6 bases and J sheds 2 bases, leaving 17 bases between their ends. The cysteine opens and the phenylalanine closes a CDR3 of 16 amino acids. Only the CDR3 portion is preserved as DNA: 48 bases, with reading frame beginning at the first base. In the case of this clonotype: It lacks a known antigen. No per-base quality is available; no much larger clone lies one base away.

Beyond this particular receptor, the publication reports: Matching against VDJdb was skewed toward anti-spike CD8 responses, likely underestimated virus-specific expansions, and missed private and CD4 specificities.

Set within a cohort of healthcare workers in London, UK, this nested case-control study involved weekly PCR testing of nasopharyngeal swabs along with blood sampling. Healthcare workers were recruited during the week of the UK lockdown, between 23 and 31 March 2020, and followed weekly for up to 16 weeks. Library preparation employed 5' RACE. The run used a NextSeq 500. Unique molecular identifiers were attached to individual cDNA molecules in the TCR library protocol so that sequencing error and PCR bias could be corrected. TCR alpha and beta chains were both sequenced, and the abundances of alpha and beta sequences in each sample were closely correlated with each other. In the source study's methods: V gene, J gene and CDR3 annotation of TCR sequences was performed with Decombinator V4. Expanded TCRs were defined as changing significantly between any two time points under a Poisson model with p below 0.0001. Abundances of TCRs were expressed as counts per million after normalisation to the total number of TCRs sequenced in each sample. TRAV1-2 paired with TRAJ12, TRAJ20 or TRAJ33 defined MAIT TCRs, while TRAV10 paired with TRAJ18 defined iNKT TCRs. A search of VDJdb, accessed on 1 November 2021, was run for TCRs annotated to CMV, EBV and SARS-CoV-2, with TCRs annotated for multiple antigens excluded. The public sequencing data were trimmed at Q25 with fastp and processed into clonotypes with MiXCR by TCRdb, which kept only in-frame beta chains. Rows are unified per CDR3 protein, each entry keeping the most common DNA and genes. The V and J calls shown here were made by TCRdb, not taken from the authors' results. Within this sample are about 80,000 distinct CDR3 sequences, with about 5% of them counted one time only. The ten biggest clones cover about 7% of the sample.

The input for sequencing was whole blood, taken at baseline. This clonotype originated in an adult who was a healthcare worker with PCR-confirmed SARS-CoV-2 infection or an uninfected control (not recorded which). The V and J genes are TRBV12-3 or TRBV12-4 and TRBJ1-3, with TRBD1 tentatively as D gene (5 bases match). The nucleotide sequence is given as TGTGCCAGCAGGCGGGACCGGGGGAAGACTGGAAACACCATATATTTT. The translation is CASRRDRGKTGNTIYF.